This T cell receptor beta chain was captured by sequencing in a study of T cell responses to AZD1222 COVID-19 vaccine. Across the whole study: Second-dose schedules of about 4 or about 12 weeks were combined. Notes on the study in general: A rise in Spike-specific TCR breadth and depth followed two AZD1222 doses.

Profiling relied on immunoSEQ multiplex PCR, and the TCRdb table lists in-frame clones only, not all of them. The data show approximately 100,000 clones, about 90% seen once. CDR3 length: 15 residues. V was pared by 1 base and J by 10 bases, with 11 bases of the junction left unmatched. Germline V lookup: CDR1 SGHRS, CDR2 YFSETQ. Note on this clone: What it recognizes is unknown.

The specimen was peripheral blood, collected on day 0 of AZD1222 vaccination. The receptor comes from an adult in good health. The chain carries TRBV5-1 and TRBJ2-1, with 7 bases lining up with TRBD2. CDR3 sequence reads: CASSLLASGRVEQFF. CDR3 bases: TGCGCCAGCAGCTTGTTGGCTAGCGGAAGGGTCGAGCAGTTCTTC.